The clone carrying this TCR beta chain was seen at least ten times. This sample stems from a study of Graves' ophthalmopathy and Graves' hyperthyroidism. As the template, RNA transcripts were used to amplify TCR beta CDR3 regions. HTBI-primed first-round RT-PCR preceded second-round multiplex PCR. TCRdb re-called the multiplex PCR reads through MiXCR, storing one row per CDR3 protein. The sample has about 550,000 distinct CDR3 sequences, roughly 39% seen once; the top ten hold about 4.6%. What was sequenced was peripheral blood or thyroid tissue (not recorded which). The sequence was collected from an adult man with Graves' hyperthyroidism.

This chain's CDR3 is CSARDPAADNYGYTF. The CDR3, as DNA: TGCAGTGCTAGAGATCCCGCGGCAGATAACTATGGCTACACCTTC. The rearrangement uses TRBV20-1 and TRBJ1-2; D is unresolved. The CDR3 totals 15 residues. V dropped 0 bases and J dropped 1 base, with 12 bases sitting between them. Germline lookup yields CDR1 DFQATT and CDR2 SNEGSKA (reference sequence).